The 20 T cell receptor beta chains reported below all come from one sample, sequenced in a study of blood T cell repertoires in COVID-19. Sequencing was performed with immunoSEQ multiplex PCR; in TCRdb, only in-frame clones are kept and a portion is missing. This sample yields tens of thousands of clones, of which roughly 82% are seen a single time; about 12% belongs to the top ten. The sequenced sample consisted of peripheral blood. These receptors were taken from a human donor in a cohort sampled during active COVID-19.

J is TRBJ2-7 and V is TRBV3-1 (or the pseudogene TRBV3-2), with 7 bases fitting TRBD1. The germline gives CDR1 LGHDT, CDR2 YNNKEL (reference sequence). The length of the CDR3 is 14 residues. The ends lost 5 bases at V and 0 bases at J; junction bases unmatched: 4. Here the CDR3 DNA reads TGTGCCAGCAGCTTCCGGGACAGCTCCTACGAGCAGTACTTC. Amino acids: CASSFRDSSYEQYF.

The CDR3 DNA reads as TGTGCCAGCAGCGTTAGTACAGATACGCAGTATTTT. Its protein is CASSVSTDTQYF. The rearrangement links TRBV9 to TRBJ2-3; D is uncertain. The CDR3 sequence is 12 residues long. Trimming removed 2 bases from V and 3 bases from J, with 4 bases in between. Germline V CDR1 and CDR2: SGDLS, YYNGEE. Based on the CDR3 plus reference TRBV9 and TRBJ2-3, the full variable domain is DSGVTQTPKHLITATGQRVTLRCSPRSGDLSVYWYQQSLDQGLQFLIQYYNGEERAKGNILERFSAQQFPDLHSELNLSSLELGDSALYFCASSVSTDTQYFGPGTRLTVL.

V and J are TRBV28 and TRBJ1-4, with D maybe TRBD1 (6 bases). The germline gives CDR1 MDHEN, CDR2 SYDVKM. The CDR3 consists of 13 residues. Between the trimmed V and J ends, which lost 6 bases and 4 bases, there was a span of 9 bases. The CDR3 sequence is CASRQQGNEKLFF. For the CDR3, the DNA is TGTGCCAGCAGACAACAGGGTAATGAAAAACTGTTTTTT. The entire variable domain, with the rest obtained from reference TRBV28 and TRBJ1-4, is as follows: DVKVTQSSRYLVKRTGEKVFLECVQDMDHENMFWYRQDPGLGLRLIYFSYDVKMKEKGDIPEGYSVSREKKERFSLILESASTNQTSMYLCASRQQGNEKLFFGSGTQLSVL.

CDR3 in amino acids: CASRAGTSALTYEQYF. CDR3 bases: TGTGCCAGCAGAGCCGGGACTAGCGCATTAACCTACGAGCAGTACTTC. V gene TRBV2 combines with J gene TRBJ2-7; 10 bases fit TRBD2. With 6 bases clipped from V and 2 bases from J, the junction kept 10 bases outside the gene matches. CDR1 is SNHLY, CDR2 FYNNEI, per germline. The CDR3 length is 16 residues. The whole variable domain, filled in from reference TRBV2 and TRBJ2-7, reads EPEVTQTPSHQVTQMGQEVILRCVPISNHLYFYWYRQILGQKVEFLVSFYNNEISEKSEIFDDQFSVERPDGSNFTLKIRSTKLEDSAMYFCASRAGTSALTYEQYFGPGTRLTVT.

The rearrangement links TRBV7-2 to TRBJ1-2; D may be TRBD1 (6 bases). This CDR3 is 16 amino acids long. V lost 7 bases, J lost 5 bases, and 23 bases lay in between. CDR1 is SGHTA, CDR2 FQGNSA, per germline. Here the CDR3 DNA reads TGTGCCAGCACCACCGGCCTGCAGACAGGATTATATGGCTACACCTTC. It codes for CASTTGLQTGLYGYTF.

The chain joins TRBV7-3 to TRBJ2-3; D is unresolved. The CDR3 is made up of 13 amino acids. V shed 5 bases and J shed 0 bases, with 6 bases lying between them. The germline V gene has CDR1 SGHTA and CDR2 FQGTGA. CDR3 nucleotide sequence: TGTGCCAGCAGCCAACAAAGCACAGATACGCAGTATTTT. Amino acid sequence: CASSQQSTDTQYF.

The chain links TRBV5-4 to TRBJ1-2; D remains ambiguous. V was cut by 1 base and J by 4 bases, with 8 bases left in between. From germline, CDR1 is SGHNT and CDR2 YYREEE (reference sequence). The CDR3 contains 13 residues. The DNA of the CDR3 is TGTGCCAGCAGCTTGCGACGGGTCTATGGCTACACCTTC. It encodes CASSLRRVYGYTF.

The chain uses TRBV5-1 and TRBJ2-7; 7 bases fit TRBD2. The CDR3 sequence is 15 residues long. Germline V gene lookup returns CDR1 SGHRS and CDR2 YFSETQ. The junction had 7 bases not matched to a gene; V was cut back by 4 bases and J by 0 bases. CDR3 sequence reads: CASSVVGGGSYEQYF. CDR3 nucleotide sequence: TGCGCCAGCAGCGTCGTAGGCGGGGGCTCCTACGAGCAGTACTTC.

The chain uses TRBV9 and TRBJ2-7; 12 positions match TRBD1. The J segment lost 5 bases and the V segment lost 4 bases, leaving 16 bases of the junction unmatched. The CDR3 runs to 18 residues. Germline CDR1 and CDR2: SGDLS and YYNGEE. The CDR3, as DNA: TGTGCCAGCAGCCGAGTGGGACAGGGGGCGGGATTGATCAACGAGCAGTACTTC. Protein sequence: CASSRVGQGAGLINEQYF.

The genes are TRBV30 and TRBJ2-7; 13 bases match TRBD2. J gave up 5 bases and V 3 bases, and 13 bases lay outside the gene matches. Looked up from germline, CDR1 is GTSNPN and CDR2 is SVGIG (reference sequence). CDR3 size: 17 residues. The chain's CDR3 is CAWRKSKGLAGAHEQYF. As DNA, the CDR3 is TGTGCCTGGAGAAAATCAAAAGGACTAGCGGGGGCCCACGAGCAGTACTTC.

The chain recombines TRBV18 with TRBJ2-1; TRBD2 aligns across 15 bases. The CDR3 covers 20 residues. The ends lost 3 bases at V and 0 bases at J; junction bases unmatched: 9. The germline V gene encodes CDR1 KGHSH and CDR2 LQKENI. CDR3 DNA: TGTGCCAGCTCACCGCCGGGACTAGCGGGGGGCCTTAGCTCCTACAATGAGCAGTTCTTC. It yields the protein CASSPPGLAGGLSSYNEQFF.

Note on this clone: This same CDR3 is encoded by further DNA sequences in the sample. The chain links TRBV3-1 (or the pseudogene TRBV3-2) to TRBJ1-2, with D possibly matching TRBD1 (5 bases). Looked up from germline, CDR1 is LGHDT and CDR2 is YNNKEL (reference sequence). V lost 4 bases to trimming and J lost 6 bases, with 12 bases between them. CDR3 size: 13 residues. The CDR3 loop reads CASSPAGLDGYTF. Written as DNA, the CDR3 is TGTGCCAGCAGCCCGGCAGGGTTGGATGGCTACACCTTC.

The chain links TRBV27 to TRBJ2-5, with D unresolved. V gave up 6 bases and J gave up 7 bases, with 12 bases separating them. This CDR3 has 12 residues. Germline V CDR1 and CDR2: MNHEY, SMNVEV (reference sequence). This CDR3 is CASSSHAPTQYF. As DNA, the CDR3 is TGTGCCAGCAGCAGTCATGCCCCGACCCAGTACTTC.

This chain links TRBV11-2 with TRBJ1-4, with 8 bases that match TRBD1. Germline lookup yields CDR1 SGHAT and CDR2 FQNNGV. With V trimmed by 1 base and J by 4 bases, 5 bases remained unmatched. This CDR3 is 16 amino acids long. CDR3 bases: TGTGCCAGCAGCTTAGGCGTACAGGGGGTTAATGAAAAACTGTTTTTT. Its translation: CASSLGVQGVNEKLFF.

The chain couples TRBV6-5 to TRBJ1-2, with TRBD1 matching 7 bases. The CDR3 totals 13 residues. V trimming: 8 bases; J trimming: 8 bases; junction bases outside the gene matches: 11. CDR1 is MNHEY and CDR2 is SVGAGI in the germline V gene. The CDR3 sequence is CASDRASTQGYTF. DNA of the CDR3: TGTGCCAGCGACAGGGCCTCAACGCAAGGCTACACCTTC.

Here the CDR3 reads CASSLDRLAGGGEQFF. The CDR3 DNA follows: TGTGCCAGCAGCTTAGATCGCCTAGCGGGGGGGGGTGAGCAGTTCTTC. V usage is TRBV11-2 and J usage is TRBJ2-1, with 12 bases that match TRBD2. The V gene end was trimmed by 0 bases and the J gene end by 9 bases; junction bases not matched to a gene: 6. CDR3 size: 16 residues. Germline assignment: CDR1 SGHAT and CDR2 FQNNGV. The complete variable domain, with remaining parts taken from reference TRBV11-2 and TRBJ2-1, reads EAGVAQSPRYKIIEKRQSVAFWCNPISGHATLYWYQQILGQGPKLLIQFQNNGVVDDSQLPKDRFSAERLKGVDSTLKIQPAKLEDSAVYLCASSLDRLAGGGEQFFGPGTRLTVL.

This clone is labeled as medium-sized. The genes are TRBV19 and TRBJ2-7, with D unresolved. V lost 7 bases and J lost 1, with 17 bases in between. Germline assignment: CDR1 LNHDA and CDR2 SQIVND (reference sequence). The CDR3 totals 15 residues. The CDR3 DNA follows: TGTGCCAGTAAAATCCCCCCCGCGGATTCCTACGAGCAGTACTTC. It codes for CASKIPPADSYEQYF.

The chain couples TRBV6-5 to TRBJ1-2, with TRBD1 identical over 10 bases. CDR1 and CDR2 from the germline V gene are MNHEY and SVGAGI. The CDR3 covers 13 residues. With 6 bases clipped from V and 4 bases from J, the junction kept 2 bases outside the gene matches. CDR3 residues: CASSGDRGYGYTF. CDR3 in DNA: TGTGCCAGCAGCGGGGACAGGGGCTATGGCTACACCTTC.

The chain couples TRBV20-1 to TRBJ1-3; 7 bases agree with TRBD1. This CDR3 contains 13 residues. CDR1 and CDR2 (germline): DFQATT, SNEGSKA (reference sequence). Losses at the gene ends were 3 bases for V and 2 bases for J; bases not matched to a gene: 1. CDR3 sequence (DNA): TGCAGTGCTAGTGGGACAGCTGGAAACACCATATATTTT. Its translation is CSASGTAGNTIYF.

The rearrangement uses TRBV5-5 and TRBJ1-3, with D perhaps TRBD1 (5 bases). Between the trimmed V and J ends, which lost 0 bases and 3 bases, there was a span of 10 bases. Germline CDR1 SGHKS, CDR2 YYEKEE (reference sequence). This CDR3 has 15 amino acids. The CDR3 protein is CASSLDRLSGNTIYF. CDR3 nucleotides: TGTGCCAGCAGCTTGGACAGGCTAAGTGGAAACACCATATATTTT.